The 22 T cell receptor beta chains reported below all come from one sample, sequenced in a study of read filtering for tumor transcriptome and immune sequencing. From roughly 390 ng of RNA, a library with molecular barcoded alpha/delta and beta/gamma adaptors was made. Via MiXCR, TCRdb re-called the reads, giving one row per CDR3 protein. The data contain about 24,000 distinct CDR3 sequences, approximately 23% of them singletons. The sequencing sample was made of a population of CD138-negative cells sorted from bone marrow. These receptor sequences come from a donor aged 40 or over with multiple myeloma.

In the case of this clonotype: The junction does not match germline at one end; this may be a read error. This chain links TRBV5-1 with TRBJ2-1; TRBD2 agrees at 10 bases. The CDR3 loop spans 16 amino acids. CDR1 is SGHRS, CDR2 YFSETQ, per germline. The CDR3 reads CSSILEGTSARGEQFF. In DNA, the CDR3 is TGCTCCAGCATCTTGGAGGGGACTAGCGCCCGAGGGGAGCAGTTCTTC.

A few counts support this clonotype. CDR3 DNA sequence: TGTGCCAGCAGTTACCAGACAGGGGCAGGCGAGCAGTACTTC. Protein sequence: CASSYQTGAGEQYF. The V call is TRBV6-5, the J call TRBJ2-7; 8 bases match TRBD1. V lost 2 bases, J lost 6 bases, and 6 bases stayed unmatched. The CDR3 is 14 amino acids. Germline V gene lookup returns CDR1 MNHEY and CDR2 SVGAGI.

The table lists this clonotype with many counts. The V call is TRBV6-1, the J call TRBJ2-2; possible D gene TRBD2, 5 bases. The V and J ends lost 0 bases and 3 bases respectively, with 5 bases between them. This CDR3 region has 14 residues. Germline CDR1 and CDR2: MNHNS and SASEGT. The CDR3 sequence: CASSEAADTGELFF. CDR3 DNA: TGTGCCAGCAGTGAAGCAGCGGACACCGGGGAGCTGTTTTTT.

As to this clonotype: This likely reflects a read error, since a far larger clone is one base away. This CDR3 is CASSEFIQKANYGYTF. The CDR3, as DNA: TGTGCCAGCAGTGAATTCATCCAGAAAGCTAACTATGGCTACACCTTC. The chain links TRBV6-2 or TRBV6-3 to TRBJ1-2; D gene ambiguous. Germline CDR1 and CDR2: MNHEY and SVGEGT. The CDR3 has 16 amino acids. Trimming shortened V by 5 bases and J by 0 bases, and 16 bases separated the two germline ends.

Comments on this clonotype: A junction boundary mismatches the germline segment, possibly from a read error. V gene TRBV3-1 combines with J gene TRBJ2-3; TRBD2 matches 8 bases. From germline, CDR1 is LGHDT and CDR2 YNNKEL (reference sequence). There are 14 residues in the CDR3. CDR3 DNA: TGTGCCAGCGGCCGCGGGGGGTCGTCAGATACGCAGTACTTT. As protein: CASGRGGSSDTQYF.

J is TRBJ2-7 and V is TRBV7-8; D gene unclear. Trimming removed 1 base from V and 5 bases from J, with 9 bases in between. The germline V gene has CDR1 SGHVS and CDR2 FQNEAQ. The CDR3 covers 13 residues. CDR3 amino acids: CASSLDSSHEQYF. CDR3 DNA sequence: TGTGCCAGCAGCTTAGACTCGTCCCACGAGCAGTACTTC.

In this sample, this clonotype turned up many times. The chain combines TRBV6-5 with TRBJ2-1; TRBD2 aligns across 8 bases. The CDR3 has 14 residues. Germline CDR1 reads MNHEY; CDR2 reads SVGAGI. The V and J ends lost 7 bases and 3 bases, in that order; junction bases with no gene match: 5. CDR3: CASTRGGSYNEQFF. The CDR3 nucleotides read TGTGCCAGCACCCGCGGGGGGAGCTACAATGAGCAGTTCTTC.

This clonotype appeared many times. The chain has TRBV7-9 and TRBJ1-4; D might be TRBD1 (5 bases). Trimming took 3 bases from V and 8 from J, leaving 10 bases between them. Germline CDR1 and CDR2: SEHNR and FQNEAQ (reference sequence). The CDR3 extends over 13 amino acids. Here the CDR3 reads CASSFQGGEKLFF. In DNA, the CDR3 is TGTGCCAGCAGCTTCCAGGGTGGGGAAAAACTGTTTTTT.

In regard to this clonotype: One base away lies a much larger clone, so this may be a sequencing read error. CDR3: CSAGGQGNADTQYF. For the CDR3, the DNA is TGCAGTGCTGGCGGACAGGGGAACGCAGATACGCAGTATTTT. The chain is built from TRBV20-1 and TRBJ2-3; 9 positions match TRBD1. With 5 bases clipped from V and 4 bases from J, the junction kept 7 bases outside the gene matches. The CDR3 runs 14 residues. CDR1 and CDR2 from the germline V gene are DFQATT and SNEGSKA (reference sequence).

There are many counts of this clonotype. CDR3 residues: CASSFGSGDYNEQFF. In DNA form, the CDR3 reads TGCGCCAGCAGCTTTGGTTCAGGGGATTACAATGAGCAGTTCTTC. The V gene is TRBV5-1, the J gene TRBJ2-1; maybe TRBD1 (6 bases). Trimming shortened V by 2 bases and J by 4 bases, and 13 bases separated the two germline ends. The germline V gene has CDR1 SGHRS and CDR2 YFSETQ. This CDR3 contains 15 residues.

The sample holds a few counts of this clonotype. The chain is built from TRBV20-1 and TRBJ1-5; 8 bases are a match to TRBD1. Trimming removed 1 base from V and 7 bases from J; junction bases left unmatched: 3. There are 13 residues in the CDR3. The germline V gene has CDR1 DFQATT and CDR2 SNEGSKA (reference sequence). CDR3 region: CSARARDRQPQHF. CDR3 DNA sequence: TGCAGTGCTAGAGCAAGGGACAGGCAGCCCCAGCATTTT.

The table lists this clonotype with many counts. The chain joins TRBV7-2 to TRBJ1-2; D gene ambiguous. Germline V gives CDR1 SGHTA, CDR2 FQGNSA. V was cut by 2 bases and J by 5 bases, with 9 bases left in between. The CDR3 contains 13 residues. DNA for the CDR3: TGTGCCAGCAGCTTATCATTTCTTTATGGCTACACCTTC. Protein product: CASSLSFLYGYTF.

This clonotype was seen repeatedly, ten times or more. The rearrangement joins TRBV7-3 to TRBJ2-2; 7 positions agree with TRBD2. This CDR3 has 19 amino acids. V was pared by 2 bases and J by 1 base, with 13 bases of the junction left unmatched. Germline lookup yields CDR1 SGHTA and CDR2 FQGTGA. The chain's CDR3 is CASSLGGTFSGLNTGELFF. For the CDR3, the DNA is TGTGCCAGCAGCTTAGGCGGAACCTTTAGCGGGCTGAACACCGGGGAGCTGTTTTTT.

This clonotype is judged medium-sized. The chain is built from TRBV20-1 and TRBJ2-1; 8 bases align to TRBD1. The V gene's germline CDR1 is DFQATT and CDR2 SNEGSKA (reference sequence). The CDR3 has 13 amino acids. J lost 7 bases, V lost 2 bases, and 4 bases had no gene match. The CDR3 coding sequence is TGCAGTGCTAGACAGGACAGGGTGAATGAGCAGTTCTTC. This gives the protein CSARQDRVNEQFF.

This clonotype was picked up many times. V usage is TRBV11-3 and J usage is TRBJ2-3, with 15 bases identical to TRBD2. CDR1 is SGHNT, CDR2 YENEEA, per germline. This CDR3 has 16 amino acids. V shed 5 bases, J shed 4 bases, and the junction held 4 bases outside the gene matches. The DNA for the CDR3 is TGTGCCAGCAGCCGAGGGACTAGCGGGAGGTCAGATACGCAGTATTTT. This encodes CASSRGTSGRSDTQYF.

This chain uses TRBV3-1 with TRBJ1-2, with TRBD1 matching 7 bases. Germline V gene sequence: CDR1 LGHDT, CDR2 YNNKEL (reference sequence). The ends lost 2 bases at V and 8 bases at J; junction bases unmatched: 8. The CDR3 runs 14 residues. This chain's CDR3 is CASSQPTGMGGYTF. The CDR3 bases are TGTGCCAGCAGCCAACCGACAGGGATGGGCGGCTACACCTTC. The whole variable domain, remainder taken from reference TRBV3-1 and TRBJ1-2, is DTAVSQTPKYLVTQMGNDKSIKCEQNLGHDTMYWYKQDSKKFLKIMFSYNNKELIINETVPNRFSPKSPDKAHLNLHINSLELGDSAVYFCASSQPTGMGGYTFGSGTRLTVV.

Of note for this clonotype: Likely a read error: the CDR3 ends without its conserved phenylalanine or tryptophan. It is unclear where the CDR3 begins or ends on the DNA, so no DNA is shown, and the CDR3 is as TCRdb lists it. The genes are TRBV3-1 and TRBJ1-1; the table's D call of TRBD1 was not tested on the DNA. Counting both end residues, the CDR3 totals 12 amino acids. The germline V gene encodes CDR1 LGHDT and CDR2 YNNKEL (reference sequence). CDR3: CASRQGNRGPFL.

This clonotype was counted many times. V gene TRBV6-6 combines with J gene TRBJ2-3; D gene ambiguous. The ends were cut back, 8 bases at V and 4 bases at J, with 16 bases in the middle. The germline gives CDR1 MNHNY, CDR2 SVGAGI (reference sequence). This CDR3 has 14 amino acids. The CDR3 sequence: CASSYQTKADTQYF. CDR3 DNA: TGTGCCAGCTCTTATCAGACCAAGGCAGATACGCAGTATTTT.

CDR3 DNA: TGCGCCAGCAGCTTACTCGGGACCACTCGTCCGAATGAAAAACTGTTTTTT. Translation gives CASSLLGTTRPNEKLFF. The chain is built from TRBV5-1 and TRBJ1-4, with TRBD1 as a possible D gene (5 bases). CDR1 is SGHRS and CDR2 is YFSETQ in the germline V gene. Trimming pared 2 bases from V and 5 bases from J, leaving 19 bases between. CDR3 length equals 17 residues.

This clonotype showed up many times. V is TRBV5-1 and J is TRBJ1-1; no clear D gene. V lost 4 bases to trimming and J lost 7 bases, with 17 bases between them. CDR1 is SGHRS and CDR2 is YFSETQ in the germline V gene. The CDR3 is made up of 14 amino acids. The CDR3 DNA reads TGCGCCAGCAGCCACCGACCGGAGAGCCATGAAGCTTTCTTT. The encoded protein is CASSHRPESHEAFF. Based on the CDR3 plus reference TRBV5-1 and TRBJ1-1, the full variable domain is KAGVTQTPRYLIKTRGQQVTLSCSPISGHRSVSWYQQTPGQGLQFLFEYFSETQRNKGNFPGRFSGRQFSNSRSEMNVSTLELGDSALYLCASSHRPESHEAFFGQGTRLTVV.

This chain joins TRBV4-1 and TRBJ2-7, with 7 bases that match TRBD2. This CDR3 is built from 15 residues. The junction had 6 bases not matched to a gene; V was cut back by 1 base and J by 3 bases. Germline CDR1 is MGHRA and CDR2 is YSYEKL. The CDR3 bases are TGCGCCAGCAGCCAAGTGGGGGGGGACTACTACGAGCAGTACTTC. Translating it yields CASSQVGGDYYEQYF.

This clonotype was recorded a few times. This chain connects TRBV2 to TRBJ1-5, with D possibly being TRBD1 (6 bases). The germline gives CDR1 SNHLY, CDR2 FYNNEI. V was pared by 6 bases and J by 2 bases, with 17 bases between. There are 16 residues in the CDR3. Here the CDR3 DNA reads TGTGCCAGCAGCCGACAGGTTGGGTCCGGCAATCAGCCCCAGCATTTT. Residues: CASSRQVGSGNQPQHF.